These T cell receptor beta chains were read from a single sample in a study of blood T cell repertoires in COVID-19. TCRdb's table, derived via immunoSEQ multiplex PCR, lists solely in-frame clones and lacks some. The sample lists more than 250,000 clones; about 83% were seen once. Input material: peripheral blood. These receptors originate from a woman aged 45-65 years with acute or convalescent COVID-19. CDR3s include the opening cysteine and the closing phenylalanine or tryptophan. The D gene is left open where the match is weak. A clone size is listed for some rows: how often the clone was seen (once, few, many), or a class if it is expanded.

d_call clone_size j_call v_call cdr3_nt cdr3_aa
TRBD2 NA TRBJ2-2 TRBV9 TGTGCCAGCAGCGTAGGGGCAGCGGGAGTCACCGGGGAGCTGTTTTTT CASSVGAAGVTGELFF
NA NA TRBJ1-2 TRBV30 TGTGCCTGGAGTAAGGACGGTCAGGGAGGCTACACCTTC CAWSKDGQGGYTF
NA NA TRBJ1-1 TRBV28 TGTGCCAGCACCGTGGGCGGGTGGGACACTGAAGCTTTCTTT CASTVGGWDTEAFF
NA NA TRBJ1-4 TRBV4-3 TGCGCCAGCAGCCAAGAAAGCCGCCTAAACGATCTGTTTTTT CASSQESRLNDLFF
TRBD1 once TRBJ2-3 TRBV6-5 TGTGCCAGCAGCCGACAGGGGATGCGCACAGATACGCAGTATTTT CASSRQGMRTDTQYF
TRBD2 NA TRBJ2-4 TRBV3-1/TRBV3-2 TGTGCCAGCAGCCAAGATAGCGGGAGTGTGGCCAAAAACATTCAGTACTTC CASSQDSGSVAKNIQYF
TRBD1 NA TRBJ2-3 TRBV5-1 TGCGCCAGCAATGAACAGGGGAGAACAGATACGCAGTATTTT CASNEQGRTDTQYF
NA few TRBJ1-1 TRBV6-5 TGTGCCAGCAGTTACTCGGGAGGGTTTATCACTGAAGCTTTCTTT CASSYSGGFITEAFF
NA NA TRBJ2-7 TRBV5-6 TGTGCCAGCAGCCTCTACAGTGCTAGCTACTACGAGCAGTACTTC CASSLYSASYYEQYF
NA NA TRBJ2-1 TRBV5-4 TGTGCCAGCAGCTTGGCCCTCGATGAGCAGTTCTTC CASSLALDEQFF
NA NA TRBJ2-2 TRBV21-1 TGTGCCAGCAGCAAAGGAGTTAATGGGGGCGGCACCGGGGAGCTGTTTTTT CASSKGVNGGGTGELFF
TRBD1 once TRBJ2-1 TRBV5-4 TGTGCCAGCAGCATACAGGGGCCCTCCTACAATGAGCAGTTCTTC CASSIQGPSYNEQFF
TRBD1 NA TRBJ2-5 TRBV15 TGTGCCACCAGTATCACAGGGGGCTGGGCAGAGACCCAGTACTTC CATSITGGWAETQYF
TRBD1 NA TRBJ1-5 TRBV19 TGTGCCAGCCTTAGTTTGGGACAGGGCTTCAATCAGCCCCAGCATTTT CASLSLGQGFNQPQHF
TRBD2 NA TRBJ2-3 TRBV5-1 TGCGCCAGCAGCTCCAAGTCTAGCGGGGGGGGAACAGATACGCAGTATTTT CASSSKSSGGGTDTQYF
TRBD1 few TRBJ1-6 TRBV19 TGTGCCAGTCAAGACAGGGGGGGTTATAATTCACCCCTCCACTTT CASQDRGGYNSPLHF
NA NA TRBJ2-3 TRBV2 TGTGCCAGCCTAGAAGGGGGAATAACCACAGATACGCAGTATTTT CASLEGGITTDTQYF
NA NA TRBJ1-1 TRBV5-1 TGCGCCAGCAGCTTGACAGGGAACACTGAAGCTTTCTTT CASSLTGNTEAFF
NA NA TRBJ1-1 TRBV6-4 TGTGCCAGCAGTGACTATTTCGAGACTTTGGACACTGAAGCTTTCTTT CASSDYFETLDTEAFF
TRBD1 once TRBJ1-4 TRBV30 TGTGCCTGGAGTGGGACAGGGGAAGGGGGATTTGAAAAACTGTTTTTT CAWSGTGEGGFEKLFF
NA NA TRBJ2-2 TRBV5-4 TGTGCCAGCAGCTTGGATGGGGAGACCGGGGAGCTGTTTTTT CASSLDGETGELFF